The 23 T cell receptor beta chains below were found in one sample sequenced in a study of Graves' ophthalmopathy and Graves' hyperthyroidism. Amplification from RNA transcripts yielded the TCR beta CDR3 regions. Amplification began with first-round RT-PCR using HTBI primers, then second-round multiplex PCR was performed. Via MiXCR, TCRdb re-called the multiplex PCR reads, giving one row per CDR3 protein. The sample carries 200,000 to 250,000 distinct CDR3 sequences, about 46% recorded once. Sequencing was performed on peripheral blood. These receptors originate from an adult man with Graves' ophthalmopathy.

With respect to this clonotype: Germline and junction disagree at one end, which may indicate a read error. This rearrangement joins TRBV19 to TRBJ2-5; maybe TRBD1 (5 bases). The CDR3 length is 14 residues. Germline CDR1 is LNHDA and CDR2 is SQIVND (reference sequence). The CDR3 nucleotides read TGTGCCTGTAGAGAGTGGGGCCTAGGGGAGACCCAGTACTTC. Amino acid sequence: CACREWGLGETQYF.

V is TRBV19 and J is TRBJ1-1; 7 positions agree with TRBD1. CDR3 length: 15 residues. The germline V gene encodes CDR1 LNHDA and CDR2 SQIVND (reference sequence). With V trimmed by 9 bases and J by 1 base, 11 bases remained unmatched. CDR3: CASSRQGGKNTEAFF. Here the CDR3 DNA reads TGTGCCAGCAGCCGACAGGGAGGAAAGAACACTGAAGCTTTCTTT.

The table lists this clonotype with a few counts. The rearrangement links TRBV3-1 to TRBJ1-3, with D possibly TRBD1 on 5 matching bases. Trimming stripped 4 bases from V and 7 bases from J, with 14 bases between. The germline gives CDR1 LGHDT, CDR2 YNNKEL (reference sequence). The length of the CDR3 is 14 residues. CDR3 sequence reads: CASSPLYRSNTIYF. The CDR3 DNA follows: TGTGCCAGCAGCCCACTTTACAGGAGCAACACCATATATTTT.

This clonotype appeared a few times. The V call is TRBV9, the J call TRBJ1-2; tentative D call: TRBD1 (6 bases). This CDR3 spans 14 amino acids. Trimming took 4 bases from V and 8 from J, leaving 18 bases between them. The germline CDR1 and CDR2 sequences are SGDLS and YYNGEE. The DNA of the CDR3 is TGTGCCAGCAGCATAAGACCTCAACAGGGAGGCTACACCTTC. Amino acids: CASSIRPQQGGYTF.

This clonotype was counted a few times. This chain links TRBV9 with TRBJ2-5; a possible D gene is TRBD2 (6 bases). Trimming cost V 3 bases and J 4 bases, with 13 bases left between them. Germline lookup yields CDR1 SGDLS and CDR2 YYNGEE. This CDR3 is built from 14 residues. The CDR3 region has the DNA TGTGCCAGCAGCGATAGCGGTGAGGGAGAGACCCAGTACTTC. Encoded protein: CASSDSGEGETQYF. Complete variable domain (other parts from reference TRBV9 and TRBJ2-5): DSGVTQTPKHLITATGQRVTLRCSPRSGDLSVYWYQQSLDQGLQFLIQYYNGEERAKGNILERFSAQQFPDLHSELNLSSLELGDSALYFCASSDSGEGETQYFGPGTRLLVL.

This clonotype was observed a few times. The chain joins TRBV7-9 to TRBJ2-2; weak D call: TRBD2 (5 bases). V was cut by 1 base and J by 7 bases, with 19 bases left in between. Looked up from germline, CDR1 is SEHNR and CDR2 is FQNEAQ (reference sequence). The CDR3 covers 17 residues. The CDR3 nucleotides are TGTGCCAGCAGCTTAGGGGTGGGAGACCAATTCAGCGGGGAGCTGTTTTTT. It is translated as CASSLGVGDQFSGELFF.

The table lists this clonotype with a count of one. The rearrangement links TRBV10-3 to TRBJ1-1; no firm D call. The CDR3 is 14 amino acids. V lost 5 bases and J 0 bases, leaving 10 bases between the germline ends. Germline loops: CDR1 ENHRY, CDR2 SYGVKD. The CDR3: CAISYGQLNTEAFF. As DNA, the CDR3 is TGTGCCATCAGTTACGGCCAGCTGAACACTGAAGCTTTCTTT.

In this sample, this clonotype turned up once. This sequence joins TRBV9 and TRBJ2-2; 10 nucleotides align to TRBD2. Germline CDR1 SGDLS, CDR2 YYNGEE. The CDR3 has 17 residues. With V trimmed by 0 bases and J by 6 bases, 8 bases remained unmatched. Written as DNA, the CDR3 is TGTGCCAGCAGCGTAGCTGGGCTAGCGGGAGTGGCCGGGGAGCTGTTTTTT. It translates to CASSVAGLAGVAGELFF.

Concerning this clonotype: This may come from a read error, since a much larger clone is one base off. The conserved phenylalanine or tryptophan normally closing the CDR3 is absent here, so this likely arose from a read error. The chain links TRBV7-9 to TRBJ1-3, with no clear D. Germline loops: CDR1 SEHNR, CDR2 FQNEAQ (reference sequence). This CDR3 has 12 residues. V gave up 6 bases and J gave up 6 bases, with 9 bases separating them. The CDR3 region is CASRSSVNTIYL. CDR3 DNA: TGTGCCAGCAGGTCGTCCGTAAACACCATATATCTT.

This clonotype was picked up a small number of times. The gene calls are TRBV29-1 and TRBJ2-6; 7 bases fit TRBD1. The germline V gene encodes CDR1 SQVTM and CDR2 ANQGSEA. The V segment lost 3 bases and the J segment 0 bases; nucleotides outside the gene matches: 5. CDR3 length: 16 residues. CDR3 DNA sequence: TGCAGCGTTGAGATATGGGACAGCTCTGGGGCCAACGTCCTGACTTTC. This encodes CSVEIWDSSGANVLTF.

The J gene is TRBJ2-2, the V gene TRBV24-1; the D gene is possibly TRBD2 (6 bases). The germline CDR1 and CDR2 sequences are KGHDR and SFDVKD. The CDR3 is 16 amino acids. V lost 11 bases and J lost 2, with 20 bases in between. The CDR3 sequence is CASSRGALANTGELFF. Here the CDR3 DNA reads TGTGCCAGCAGCCGAGGGGCACTAGCCAACACCGGGGAGCTGTTTTTT.

The chain combines TRBV24-1 with TRBJ1-5; 7 nucleotides agree with TRBD1. Germline V gene lookup returns CDR1 KGHDR and CDR2 SFDVKD. There are 14 residues in the CDR3. The junction had 8 bases not matched to a gene; V was cut back by 11 bases and J by 2 bases. The CDR3 loop reads CASSRDSGNQPQHF. The CDR3 DNA follows: TGTGCCAGCAGCCGGGACAGCGGCAATCAGCCCCAGCATTTT.

This clonotype was observed a handful of times. This chain uses TRBV7-6 with TRBJ2-2; D unclear. V was trimmed by 2 bases and J by 4 bases, leaving 5 bases between them. The CDR3 spans 13 residues. In germline, CDR1 is SGHVS, CDR2 FNYEAQ. CDR3 in DNA: TGTGCCAGCAGCTTATTGAGCACCGGGGAGCTGTTTTTT. Encoded protein: CASSLLSTGELFF.

The chain uses TRBV20-1 and TRBJ2-7; TRBD2 matches at 9 bases. Germline CDR1 DFQATT, CDR2 SNEGSKA (reference sequence). CDR3 length: 13 amino acids. The V and J ends lost 5 bases and 4 bases, in that order; junction bases with no gene match: 6. The DNA for the CDR3 is TGCAGTGCTGGAGGGACTAGCACTTACGAGCAGTACTTC. Translating gives CSAGGTSTYEQYF.

The chain is built from TRBV7-3 and TRBJ2-5, with 8 bases identical to TRBD2. Near its end, the DNA agrees better with TRBJ2-1, so the J call may be wrong. Germline CDR1 reads SGHTA; CDR2 reads FQGTGA. There are 14 residues in the CDR3. In DNA form, the CDR3 reads TGTGCCAGCGGGAGCGGGGGCCCCCAGGGTGAGCAGTTCTTC. It specifies CASGSGGPQGEQFF.

This clonotype was seen only once. The chain joins TRBV2 to TRBJ1-2; 7 nucleotides align to TRBD1. In germline, CDR1 is SNHLY, CDR2 FYNNEI. The CDR3 runs 14 residues. Trimming at V came to 9 bases and at J to 6 bases, leaving 13 bases not matched to a gene. CDR3 sequence reads: CARRGTASSDGYTF. The CDR3 DNA is TGTGCCAGGAGAGGGACAGCTTCTAGTGATGGCTACACCTTC.

Worth noting for this clonotype: This may be a read error: a much more frequent sequence differs by one nucleotide. The chain employs TRBV20-1 and TRBJ1-4; 10 bases agree with TRBD1. Germline loops: CDR1 DFQATT, CDR2 SNEGSKA (reference sequence). There are 15 residues in the CDR3. The CDR3 reads CSAQPGTGANGKLFF. Here the CDR3 DNA reads TGCAGTGCCCAACCCGGGACAGGGGCTAATGGAAAACTGTTTTTT.

The J gene is TRBJ2-7, the V gene TRBV20-1; D might be TRBD2 (5 bases). The CDR3 contains 12 residues. V lost 6 bases, J lost 2 bases, and 11 bases lay in between. Germline V gene lookup returns CDR1 DFQATT and CDR2 SNEGSKA (reference sequence). The CDR3, as DNA: TGCAGTGCGCGCCGACTAACCTACGAGCAGTACTTC. It translates to CSARRLTYEQYF.

The gene calls are TRBV15 and TRBJ2-7; 10 bases fit TRBD2. The CDR3 is 15 amino acids. The germline V gene has CDR1 LNHNV and CDR2 YYDKDF (reference sequence). The junction had 4 bases not matched to a gene; V was cut back by 3 bases and J by 2 bases. The CDR3 nucleotides are TGTGCCACCAGCAGCGAGCGGGAGGGCCCCTACGAGCAGTACTTC. Translation: CATSSEREGPYEQYF.

In this sample, this clonotype turned up once. CDR3 coding DNA: TGTGCCACCAGCAGAGACCCAGGGGGAAGTGAAGCTTTCTTT. Its translation is CATSRDPGGSEAFF. The rearrangement joins TRBV15 to TRBJ1-1; 7 bases are a match to TRBD1. The CDR3 is 14 residues long. The germline gives CDR1 LNHNV, CDR2 YYDKDF (reference sequence). V gave up 0 bases and J gave up 7 bases; unmatched junction bases: 5.

The chain combines TRBV20-1 with TRBJ1-1, with TRBD1 as a possible D gene (5 bases). CDR1 and CDR2 from the germline V gene are DFQATT and SNEGSKA (reference sequence). V lost 4 bases to trimming and J lost 0 bases, with 12 bases between them. This CDR3 contains 14 residues. The CDR3 is CSAKRGSMNTEAFF. CDR3 DNA: TGCAGTGCTAAGCGGGGCTCCATGAACACTGAAGCTTTCTTT.

The chain combines TRBV6-6 with TRBJ2-5; D is perhaps TRBD2 (6 bases). Germline assignment: CDR1 MNHNY and CDR2 SVGAGI (reference sequence). Trimming removed 0 bases from V and 2 bases from J, with 10 bases in between. CDR3 length: 15 amino acids. The CDR3 sequence is CASSYSGGPQETQYF. The CDR3 bases are TGTGCCAGCAGTTACTCGGGAGGTCCTCAAGAGACCCAGTACTTC.

V gene TRBV5-5 combines with J gene TRBJ1-3, with D hard to call. The V and J ends lost 4 bases and 0 bases respectively, with 5 bases between them. CDR1 and CDR2 (germline): SGHKS, YYEKEE (reference sequence). CDR3 length: 13 residues. CDR3 nucleotide sequence: TGTGCCAGCAGCGTAAACTCTGGAAACACCATATATTTT. Amino acid sequence: CASSVNSGNTIYF.